The rows below give T cell receptor beta chains drawn from one sample of a study of spatial heterogeneity in lung cancer. TCRdb ran MiXCR on the 5' RACE reads and lists one entry per CDR3 protein. The repertoire consists of approximately 9,500 distinct CDR3 sequences, with roughly 8% occurring once and the leading ten covering about a fifth. The specimen was lung tumor tissue, collected at surgery. These receptor sequences come from a male donor with early-stage non-small cell lung cancer. Each CDR3 is given with its conserved first and last residue. The D gene is left open where the match is weak. A clone size is listed for some rows: how often the clone was seen (once, few, many), or a class if it is expanded.

j_call | d_call | v_call | clone_size | cdr3_nt | cdr3_aa
TRBJ2-7 | TRBD1 | TRBV4-3 | - | TGCGCCAGCAGCCTGACAGGGTCCCCCCCTTACGAGCAGTACTTC | CASSLTGSPPYEQYF
TRBJ2-5 | TRBD1 | TRBV30 | - | TGTGCCTGGGGCCGACCGGGACAGGGGAAAGAGACCCAGTACTTC | CAWGRPGQGKETQYF
TRBJ1-1 | - | TRBV6-2/TRBV6-3 | medium-sized | TGTGCCAGCAGTTGGCAGGGGAGGACTGAAGCTTTCTTT | CASSWQGRTEAFF
TRBJ1-6 | - | TRBV7-2 | - | TGTGCCAGCAGCTTAGCACAAAATTCACCCCTCCACTTT | CASSLAQNSPLHF
TRBJ2-6 | - | TRBV2 | - | TGTGCCAGCAGTGGGGGGGAGCTGGGAAACGTCCTGACTTTC | CASSGGELGNVLTF
TRBJ1-2 | - | TRBV20-1 | many | TGCAGTCCCGGAGAAACTAACTATGGCTACACCTTC | CSPGETNYGYTF
TRBJ2-5 | TRBD1 | TRBV14 | many | TGTGCCAGCAGCCAAGACAGGGGGAGCCATTACCAAGAGACCCAGTACTTC | CASSQDRGSHYQETQYF
TRBJ2-2 | TRBD2 | TRBV28 | - | TGTGCCAGCAGCCTAACTAGCGGGAGGGCGGAAAACACCGGGGAGCTGTTTTTT | CASSLTSGRAENTGELFF
TRBJ2-3 | - | TRBV3-1 | few | TGTGCCAGCAGCCAAATCGATACACGGGCAGATACGCAGTATTTT | CASSQIDTRADTQYF
TRBJ2-7 | - | TRBV6-5 | medium-sized | TGTGCCAGCAGTTACCCCGGGACCTACGAGCAGTACTTC | CASSYPGTYEQYF
TRBJ1-6 | - | TRBV28 | medium-sized | TGTGCCAGCAGCCCGACCTTGATTAATTCACCCCTCCACTTT | CASSPTLINSPLHF
TRBJ1-1 | TRBD1 | TRBV5-1 | medium-sized | TGCGCCAGCAGCTTAACCACAGGGGGCCCTGAAGCTTTCTTT | CASSLTTGGPEAFF
TRBJ2-1 | - | TRBV7-9 | many | TGTGCCAGCAGCTTAGCGCTAACCCAAAGGGGCAATGAGCAGTTCTTC | CASSLALTQRGNEQFF
TRBJ1-5 | - | TRBV3-1 | - | TGTGCCAGCAGCTGGCAAAGGTTCGAGCATTTT | CASSWQRFEHF
TRBJ1-1 | - | TRBV5-1 | many | TGCGCCAGCAGCTTTGGGATGAACACTGAAGCTTTCTTT | CASSFGMNTEAFF
TRBJ2-3 | TRBD2 | TRBV3-1 | many | TGTGCCAGCAGCCAACTTTCTAGCGGGGATAGCACAGATACGCAGTATTTT | CASSQLSSGDSTDTQYF
TRBJ2-1 | - | TRBV19 | many | TGTGCCAGTAGTAGCGGGTACAATGAGCAGTTCTTC | CASSSGYNEQFF
TRBJ2-5 | - | TRBV5-1 | many | TGCGCCAGCAGCGCCGGGACGGTTGGGTTACAGACCCAGTACTTC | CASSAGTVGLQTQYF
TRBJ2-5 | - | TRBV29-1 | many | TGCAGCGTTCGGGACCTTAAAGAGACCCAGTACTTC | CSVRDLKETQYF
TRBJ2-5 | - | TRBV12-3/TRBV12-4 | - | TGTGCCAGCAGTTTAGACCAGCAAGAGACCCAGTACTTC | CASSLDQQETQYF
TRBJ2-3 | - | TRBV7-2 | - | TGTGCCAGCACCTCCCCATCCGGGGGAACAGATACGCAGTATTTT | CASTSPSGGTDTQYF
TRBJ2-1 | TRBD2 | TRBV11-1 | many | TGTGCCAGCAGCAAGAGCGGGGCCCTACGCAATGAGCAGTTCTTC | CASSKSGALRNEQFF
TRBJ2-6 | - | TRBV7-2 | many | TGTGCCAGCAGCTTTAGTTTTGGGCCGGGCTCTGGGGCCAACGTCCTGACTTTC | CASSFSFGPGSGANVLTF
TRBJ2-5 | - | TRBV15 | few | TGTGCCACCAGCAGAGATCGAGCGGTGGGGGAGACCCAGTACTTC | CATSRDRAVGETQYF
TRBJ1-1 | TRBD1 | TRBV7-9 | many | TGTGCCAGCAGCTTAAGGCCCGGGACAGGGACAAAAAAGAGGGACACTGAAGCTTTCTTT | CASSLRPGTGTKKRDTEAFF
TRBJ2-7 | - | TRBV9 | few | TGTGCCAGCCCTAAAGAGCGGGCTTCCTACGAGCAGTACTTC | CASPKERASYEQYF
TRBJ2-4 | - | TRBV12-5 | few | TGTGCTAGTGGAAAGGACAGCGCGCTAGCCAAAAACATTCAGTACTTC | CASGKDSALAKNIQYF
TRBJ2-2 | - | TRBV2 | many | TGTGCCAGCAGTGAACAGGGGACCGGGGAGCTGTTTTTT | CASSEQGTGELFF
TRBJ2-3 | TRBD1 | TRBV20-1 | many | TGCAGTGCGGACAGGGGCCTCACAGATACGCAGTATTTT | CSADRGLTDTQYF
TRBJ2-6 | TRBD1 | TRBV20-1 | - | TGCAGTGCTAGGCAGAGGGGGCAACGTGGGGCCAACGTCCTGACTTTC | CSARQRGQRGANVLTF
TRBJ2-3 | - | TRBV3-1 | - | TGTGCCAGCAGCCAGGGGGGGCGAGGCACAGATACGCAGTATTTT | CASSQGGRGTDTQYF
TRBJ2-7 | TRBD2 | TRBV20-1 | - | TGCAGTGCTAGAGCCTCTACTAGCGGGAGGATCGACGAGCAGTACTTC | CSARASTSGRIDEQYF
TRBJ2-5 | - | TRBV19 | many | TGTGCCAGTAGCCCTTTTGCGGGACAAGAGACCCAGTACTTC | CASSPFAGQETQYF
TRBJ2-1 | - | TRBV2 | few | TGTGCCAGCAGTGGCCTTTACAATGAGCAGTTCTTC | CASSGLYNEQFF
TRBJ2-3 | TRBD2 | TRBV2 | - | TGTGCCAGCAGTTCGGCAGCGGGAGGAGGGTGGGATACGCAGTATTTT | CASSSAAGGGWDTQYF
TRBJ2-2 | - | TRBV2 | - | TGTGCCAGCAGTGAAGTGGTCACCGGGGAGCTGTTTTTT | CASSEVVTGELFF
TRBJ2-1 | - | TRBV7-6 | - | TGTGCCAGCAGCCTCCCCCGCCCCGATGAGCAGTTCTTC | CASSLPRPDEQFF
TRBJ2-6 | - | TRBV5-1 | - | TGCGCCAGCAGCTCGTCAGGGACAGGGGCCAACGTCCTGACTTTC | CASSSSGTGANVLTF
TRBJ1-4 | - | TRBV7-6 | - | TGTGCCAGCAGCTTAGGACATGGGCGAATCGAAAAACTGTTTTTT | CASSLGHGRIEKLFF
TRBJ2-3 | - | TRBV29-1 | - | TGCAGCATCGCCCAGGGTGCAGATACGCAGTATTTT | CSIAQGADTQYF
TRBJ2-2 | - | TRBV12-3/TRBV12-4 | - | TGTGCCAGCAGCCTTGGACAGACGAACACCGGGGAGCTGTTTTTT | CASSLGQTNTGELFF
TRBJ2-3 | - | TRBV7-2 | - | TGTGCCAGCTCCCCAGAGGACCGGGGCTCAGATACGCAGTATTTT | CASSPEDRGSDTQYF
TRBJ2-1 | - | TRBV29-1 | many | TGCAGCCTGTTAGGGGGAGTCCCCTACAATGAGCAGTTCTTC | CSLLGGVPYNEQFF